The 14 T cell receptor beta chains in this list originate from one sample, sequenced in a study of low-dose radiotherapy and immunotherapy resistance in tumors. First-strand cDNA relied on TRAV- and TRBV-specific primers spanning alpha and beta chains. TCRs were amplified for roughly 20 PCR cycles with a constant-region primer and V-primer adapter. TCRdb used MiXCR to reprocess the reads, holding one entry per CDR3 protein. Of around 60,000 distinct CDR3 sequences listed, 20% to 25% are singletons. The time point here: after trial treatment. As for treatment: LDRT plus nivolumab, ipilimumab, low-dose cyclophosphamide and aspirin (RACIN trial). The sample in question was PBMCs, obtained after low-dose radiotherapy plus immunotherapy. The receptors were gathered from a male donor with prostate cancer.

This clonotype was recorded many times. This rearrangement joins TRBV4-2 to TRBJ2-3, with TRBD1 as a possible D gene (6 bases). The CDR3 length is 14 residues. V was shortened by 0 bases and J by 5 bases, with 9 bases between the two germline ends. Germline values: CDR1 LGHNA, CDR2 YNFKEQ. CDR3 residues: CASSQDTRGDTQYF. CDR3 coding DNA: TGTGCCAGCAGCCAAGATACCAGGGGAGATACGCAGTATTTT.

This clonotype was detected many times. The chain is built from TRBV28 and TRBJ2-6; perhaps TRBD2 as D (7 bases). The CDR3 has 15 amino acids. The V and J ends lost 9 bases and 0 bases respectively, with 12 bases between them. The germline CDR1 and CDR2 sequences are MDHEN and SYDVKM. The CDR3 nucleotides read TGTGCCAGTAGGGGGGGATCCTCTGGGGCCAACGTCCTGACTTTC. Translating gives CASRGGSSGANVLTF. The variable domain in full, with the rest retrieved from reference TRBV28 and TRBJ2-6, is DVKVTQSSRYLVKRTGEKVFLECVQDMDHENMFWYRQDPGLGLRLIYFSYDVKMKEKGDIPEGYSVSREKKERFSLILESASTNQTSMYLCASRGGSSGANVLTFGAGSRLTVL.

Worth noting for this clonotype: Given a much more abundant clone one base away, this may be a read error. The rearrangement joins TRBV7-2 to TRBJ1-5; unclear D gene. Germline CDR1 and CDR2: SGHTA and FQGNSA. Trimming removed 1 base at V and 8 bases at J, with 9 bases between. The CDR3 is 13 amino acids. CDR3 nucleotide sequence: TGTGCCAGCAGCTTAGTGGGGAATGAGCCCCAGCATTTT. Translating it yields CASSLVGNEPQHF. Together with reference TRBV7-2 and TRBJ1-5, the CDR3 gives the full variable domain: GAGVSQSPSNKVTEKGKDVELRCDPISGHTALYWYRQSLGQGLEFLIYFQGNSAPDKSGLPSDRFSAERTGGSVSTLTIQRTQQEDSAVYLCASSLVGNEPQHFGDGTRLSIL.

The sample holds many counts of this clonotype. The chain employs TRBV10-3 and TRBJ2-2, with D uncertain. V lost 10 bases to trimming and J lost 1 base, with 19 bases between them. This CDR3 spans 16 amino acids. Per germline, CDR1 ENHRY and CDR2 SYGVKD. The CDR3 sequence is CATDSKAILNTGELFF. In DNA, the CDR3 is TGTGCCACTGATTCCAAGGCTATCTTGAACACCGGGGAGCTGTTTTTT.

This clonotype was picked up one time. The rearrangement uses TRBV10-3 and TRBJ2-5; a weak D match, TRBD2 (5 bases). There are 14 residues in the CDR3. Trimming left V 2 bases short and J 1 base short, with 8 bases between. Germline V gene sequence: CDR1 ENHRY, CDR2 SYGVKD. CDR3: CAISEQTSQETQYF. The CDR3 DNA reads TGTGCCATCAGTGAGCAAACTAGCCAAGAGACCCAGTACTTC.

This clonotype was seen ten or more times. The chain employs TRBV20-1 and TRBJ1-2; the D gene is possibly TRBD1 (5 bases). CDR1 and CDR2 from the germline V gene are DFQATT and SNEGSKA (reference sequence). V lost 0 bases and J 8 bases, leaving 13 bases between the germline ends. CDR3 length equals 13 residues. The CDR3 region has the DNA TGCAGTGCTAGAGAGGGCAGGGCGGACGGCTACACCTTC. It translates to CSAREGRADGYTF.

The V call is TRBV12-3 or TRBV12-4, the J call TRBJ1-1, with D possibly matching TRBD1 (5 bases). The ends were cut back, 7 bases at V and 0 bases at J, with 12 bases in the middle. The CDR3 is made up of 14 amino acids. The CDR3 here is CASTVDTLNTEAFF. In DNA form, the CDR3 reads TGTGCCAGCACCGTGGACACCCTGAACACTGAAGCTTTCTTT.

This clonotype was detected many times. The J gene is TRBJ1-1, the V gene TRBV19; D call uncertain. Germline loops: CDR1 LNHDA, CDR2 SQIVND (reference sequence). V lost 5 bases and J 4 bases, leaving 11 bases between the germline ends. CDR3 length: 13 amino acids. The CDR3 protein is CASSPKSGTEAFF. In DNA form, the CDR3 reads TGTGCCAGTAGTCCCAAGTCCGGCACTGAAGCTTTCTTT.

This clonotype is a singleton in its sample. This sequence is one base from a far larger clone and is likely a read error. The CDR3 coding sequence is TGTGCCAGCAGTACGGCTAGCGGGTCCCTCAATGAGCAGTACTTC. Its protein product is CASSTASGSLNEQYF. This rearrangement joins TRBV28 to TRBJ2-7, with 8 bases aligning to TRBD2. V was clipped by 5 bases and J by 7 bases; unmatched bases: 13. The CDR3 sequence is 15 residues long. CDR1 MDHEN and CDR2 SYDVKM come from the germline V gene.

The chain links TRBV20-1 to TRBJ1-5; D not certain. Trimming shortened V by 3 bases and J by 1 base, and 22 bases separated the two germline ends. Germline CDR1 is DFQATT and CDR2 is SNEGSKA (reference sequence). This CDR3 spans 18 amino acids. CDR3 in DNA: TGCAGTGCTAGCCTAAATTTTGGGGTCGGTGTGAGCAATCAGCCCCAGCATTTT. Translating gives CSASLNFGVGVSNQPQHF.

At least ten counts were recorded for this clonotype. The chain links TRBV5-1 to TRBJ2-2, with D uncertain. Germline V gene lookup returns CDR1 SGHRS and CDR2 YFSETQ. The germline V and J ends were trimmed by 3 bases and 1 base, with 4 bases remaining between them. CDR3 length equals 13 residues. CDR3 sequence (DNA): TGCGCCAGCAGCTCGGGGAACACCGGGGAGCTGTTTTTT. It encodes CASSSGNTGELFF.

A remark on this clonotype: A far larger clone lies a single base away; this is likely a read error. V usage is TRBV5-1 and J usage is TRBJ2-7; 10 bases match TRBD2. Germline trimming cut 3 bases from V and 7 bases from J; bases unmatched to any gene: 7. CDR3 length: 14 amino acids. Germline V gives CDR1 SGHRS, CDR2 YFSETQ. The CDR3 sequence: CASSWSGGGNEQYF. The CDR3, as DNA: TGCGCCAGCAGCTGGAGCGGGGGGGGCAATGAGCAGTACTTC.

The table lists this clonotype with many counts. V and J are TRBV5-1 and TRBJ2-1, with 9 bases aligning to TRBD1. V gave up 0 bases and J gave up 4 bases; unmatched junction bases: 2. CDR3 length equals 15 residues. Germline assignment: CDR1 SGHRS and CDR2 YFSETQ. The CDR3 nucleotides read TGCGCCAGCAGCTTGGGGACAGGGGATTACAATGAGCAGTTCTTC. Amino acid sequence: CASSLGTGDYNEQFF.

The sample holds many counts of this clonotype. This chain joins TRBV5-6 and TRBJ2-7; a weak D match, TRBD2 (6 bases). CDR3 length: 15 amino acids. Germline values: CDR1 SGHDT, CDR2 YYEEEE. V lost 2 bases and J 2 bases, leaving 14 bases between the germline ends. The DNA of the CDR3 is TGTGCCAGCAGCTTCTCCCCTGGCGGGGCCTACGAGCAGTACTTC. Amino acids: CASSFSPGGAYEQYF.